This T cell receptor beta chain is drawn from a study of blood T cells in healthy people across ages. In the study overall: Through template switching, about one barcoded beta molecule was captured per two T cells, as measured in model experiments.

CDR1 is MNHEY, CDR2 SVGAGI, per germline. Trimming removed 7 bases at V and 8 bases at J, with 15 bases between. The CDR3 loop spans 13 amino acids. Turning to this clonotype: The antigen remains unidentified.

Through a sample-barcoded 5' primer and a J-beta primer mix, a second PCR was run for about 7 to 12 cycles. One entry per CDR3 protein, called by TCRdb with MiXCR from the 5' RACE reads. The data hold roughly 800,000 distinct CDR3 sequences, with more than 20% observed a single time. Ranging in age from about 6 to 95, the donors were healthy Caucasian individuals from Russia. Whole-study results and caveats: Older age coincided with a roughly linear decline in TCR beta diversity per million T cells.

These same data were also listed under a study on T cells of mothers and their children.

This receptor was obtained from a boy younger than 18 in good health. This rearrangement joins TRBV6-5 to TRBJ2-1; D may be TRBD2 (5 bases). The sequenced material came from blood. CDR3 coding DNA: TGTGCCAGCACCCCTCCGGGGTCTTATGAGCAGTTCTTC. Protein: CASTPPGSYEQFF.